These T cell receptor beta chains were read from a single sample in a study of shared clonotypes between healthy human individuals. Profiling relied on immunoSEQ multiplex PCR, and the TCRdb table lists in-frame clones only, not all of them. This table has about 2.2 million clones, about 94% appearing once. The sequenced material came from naive CD8+ T cells from PBMCs. Receptor source: a man aged 18 to 30 in good health. Some clones in this sample may be carry-over from other donors' samples. CDR3s include the opening cysteine and the closing phenylalanine or tryptophan. A D gene is named only where the DNA matches it firmly. Clone size is not always given. Where it is, it says once, few, many or a class for expanded clones.

j_gene,d_gene,v_gene,abundance,CDR3nt,CDR3aa
TRBJ2-7,TRBD2,TRBV7-6,-,TGTGCCAGCAGCTTGGCGGGAGGTAGCGAGCAGTACTTC,CASSLAGGSEQYF
TRBJ1-1,TRBD1,TRBV14,-,TGTGCCAGCAGCCAAGACAGGGGGACTGAAGCTTTCTTT,CASSQDRGTEAFF
TRBJ1-2,-,TRBV2,-,TGTGCCAGCAGTGAAGGGTCTACACATAACTATGGCTACACCTTC,CASSEGSTHNYGYTF
TRBJ2-2,-,TRBV28,once,TGTGCCAGCAGTTTATGGGGGGGCCGGAACACCGGGGAGCTGTTTTTT,CASSLWGGRNTGELFF
TRBJ2-7,-,TRBV7-9,-,TGTGCCAGCAGCTTAGCCGGGGTCTACGAGCAGTACTTC,CASSLAGVYEQYF
TRBJ2-3,TRBD2,TRBV27,-,TGTGCCAGCAGTTTATTAGCGGGAGTACTGGATACGCAGTATTTT,CASSLLAGVLDTQYF
TRBJ2-1,TRBD1,TRBV28,-,TGTGCCAGCAGGTCCGCCGACAGGGCCTCCTACAATGAGCAGTTCTTC,CASRSADRASYNEQFF
TRBJ1-4,TRBD1,TRBV7-9,-,TGTGCCAGCGGTAAGGGGGCCGATCCTAAACTGTTTTTT,CASGKGADPKLFF
TRBJ1-5,-,TRBV19,-,TGTGCCAGTAGTATAGGGCGCAATCAGCCCCAGCATTTT,CASSIGRNQPQHF
TRBJ2-7,TRBD1,TRBV9,-,TGTGCCAGCAGCGCATGGGGACAGGGTAACTACGAGCAGTACTTC,CASSAWGQGNYEQYF
TRBJ1-1,-,TRBV28,-,TGTGCCAGCAGTTTATCCTTGAACACTGAAGCTTTCTTT,CASSLSLNTEAFF
TRBJ2-5,-,TRBV1,-,TGCACCAGCCGATTGGCACAGGGTTCAAAGAAAGAGACCCAGTACTTC,CTSRLAQGSKKETQYF
TRBJ2-2,-,TRBV9,-,TGTGCCAGCACTAGGAAAATGAACACCGGGGAGCTGTTTTTT,CASTRKMNTGELFF
TRBJ2-1,-,TRBV5-5,-,TGTGCCAGCAGCTTGGTCAGAGGCCACTACAATGAGCAGTTCTTC,CASSLVRGHYNEQFF
TRBJ2-7,-,TRBV6-1,-,TGTGCCAGCAGTGAATATTATATAACCTACGAGCAGTACTTC,CASSEYYITYEQYF
TRBJ1-5,TRBD1,TRBV6-4,-,TGTGCCAGCATTTGGGGGGGACAGGAGAATCAGCCCCAGCATTTT,CASIWGGQENQPQHF
TRBJ1-1,-,TRBV27,-,TGTGCCAGCAGTTTAAGGTACAGGGCCCGGACGAACACTGAAGCTTTCTTT,CASSLRYRARTNTEAFF
TRBJ2-1,-,TRBV11-2,-,TGTGCCAGCAGCTTCCATAGCAATGAGCAGTTCTTC,CASSFHSNEQFF
TRBJ2-2,TRBD2,TRBV10-2,-,TGCGCCAGCAGACCCGGGACTAGTAGAGGGGAGCTGTTTTTT,CASRPGTSRGELFF
TRBJ1-1,-,TRBV6-5,-,TGTGCCAGCAGTTACTCGTCGAGGGGTGGCACTGAAGCTTTCTTT,CASSYSSRGGTEAFF
TRBJ2-2,TRBD2,TRBV11-2,-,TGTGCCAGCAGCTTGGTAGCGGGCGGGCCCCTCACCGGGGAGCTGTTTTTT,CASSLVAGGPLTGELFF
TRBJ2-1,-,TRBV4-1,-,TGCGCCAGCAGCCAAGAACTGGGGGGCCCTACTTTTTGGGGCTACAATGAGCAGTTCTTC,CASSQELGGPTFWGYNEQFF
TRBJ2-5,-,TRBV14,-,TGTGCCAGCAGCCAAGATCGGGTGTCGTGGGAGACCCAGTACTTC,CASSQDRVSWETQYF
TRBJ2-7,TRBD2,TRBV27,-,TGTGCCAGCAGTCCTGCATCCCTAGCGGGAGGCATATCCTACGAGCAGTACTTC,CASSPASLAGGISYEQYF
TRBJ2-3,-,TRBV19,-,TGTGCCAGTAGTTTTATGGGGGTTTCGGTAGCGGATACGCAGTATTTT,CASSFMGVSVADTQYF
TRBJ2-5,TRBD1,TRBV10-3,-,TGTGCCATCAGTGAAAACAGGGGGCTCAGGGAGACCCAGTACTTC,CAISENRGLRETQYF
TRBJ2-1,-,TRBV27,-,TGTGCCAGCAGTTTATTGGGATTAACTGAGCAGTTCTTC,CASSLLGLTEQFF
TRBJ2-2,-,TRBV4-1,-,TGCGCCAGCAGCCAAGTTGGCGGCAGTCGAAGCGGGGAGCTGTTTTTT,CASSQVGGSRSGELFF
TRBJ2-3,TRBD1,TRBV29-1,-,TGCAGCGTGGTCCCGGGACAGGGATCGGGCACAGATACGCAGTATTTT,CSVVPGQGSGTDTQYF
TRBJ2-1,TRBD2,TRBV4-1,-,TGCGCCAGCAGCCAAGTAGCGGGAGCATCCTACAATGAGCAGTTCTTC,CASSQVAGASYNEQFF
TRBJ1-1,-,TRBV5-6,-,TGTGCCAGCAGCGCCCAAGTGGAGGACGGTCGGGACACTGAAGCTTTCTTT,CASSAQVEDGRDTEAFF
TRBJ2-7,-,TRBV13,once,TGTGCCAGCAGCCCCGGGTCTACCTACGAGCAGTACTTC,CASSPGSTYEQYF
TRBJ2-2,-,TRBV7-9,-,TGTGCCAGCAGCCTCGCGGGGTATTCGAACACCGGGGAGCTGTTTTTT,CASSLAGYSNTGELFF
TRBJ2-7,-,TRBV11-3,-,TGTGCCAGCAGCTTGACGGCAGCCTACGAGCAGTACTTC,CASSLTAAYEQYF
TRBJ2-1,TRBD2,TRBV7-9,-,TGTGCCAGCAGCTTGAGAGCGGGAGGCGGTAATGAGCAGTTCTTC,CASSLRAGGGNEQFF
TRBJ1-1,TRBD1,TRBV28,-,TGTGCCAGCAGTCTCCGGGACAGGGTGGGTACTGAAGCTTTCTTT,CASSLRDRVGTEAFF
TRBJ2-7,-,TRBV9,-,TGTGCCAGCAGCGTAGGAGTGGGGGGCGCCGAGCAGTACTTC,CASSVGVGGAEQYF
TRBJ2-5,TRBD2,TRBV28,-,TGTGCCAGCAGTTTTAGGGGACTAGCGGATGTGTACCAAGAGACCCAGTACTTC,CASSFRGLADVYQETQYF
TRBJ1-1,TRBD1,TRBV4-3,-,TGCGCCAGCAGCCCGATACAGGGGGCGCCGTTAAGGTTGGCTTTCTTT,CASSPIQGAPLRLAFF
TRBJ2-1,TRBD1,TRBV7-6,-,TGTGCCAGCAGCTCCCGGCGGACAGGGACGCTCTACAATGAGCAGTTCTTC,CASSSRRTGTLYNEQFF